Listed below are T cell receptor beta chains from one sample, sequenced in a study of blood T cell repertoires in COVID-19. TCRdb's copy holds only in-frame clones and misses some; the assay was immunoSEQ multiplex PCR. The top ten clones hold around 6.3% of a sample with 350,000 or so clones, about 90% of them seen once. Sequencing used peripheral blood. The receptors come from a man aged 18 to 29 with active or convalescent COVID-19. Both conserved end residues are part of each CDR3. D genes are given only for firm matches. Some rows have no size entry. The others give once, few or many, or a class for an expanded clone.

cdr3_nt: TGTGCCAGCAGCTTATCGGGGCGGGGGCCGGGGAACACCGGGGAGCTGTTTTTT
cdr3_aa: CASSLSGRGPGNTGELFF
d_call: .
j_call: TRBJ2-2
v_call: TRBV11-2
clone_size: .

cdr3_nt: TGTGCCAGCAGCCAAGACAGTAACTATGGCTACACCTTC
cdr3_aa: CASSQDSNYGYTF
d_call: .
j_call: TRBJ1-2
v_call: TRBV3-1/TRBV3-2
clone_size: once

cdr3_nt: TGTGCCAGCAGTTTATCCTACAGGGGCGAAACAACTAATGAAAAACTGTTTTTT
cdr3_aa: CASSLSYRGETTNEKLFF
d_call: TRBD1
j_call: TRBJ1-4
v_call: TRBV27
clone_size: .

cdr3_nt: TGCAGTGCGAGTGACAGGGCACGTGAAAAACTGTTTTTT
cdr3_aa: CSASDRAREKLFF
d_call: TRBD1
j_call: TRBJ1-4
v_call: TRBV20-1
clone_size: .

cdr3_nt: TGTGCCAGCAGCCCAAGGGGACAGGGGATAACCTACGAGCAGTACTTC
cdr3_aa: CASSPRGQGITYEQYF
d_call: TRBD1
j_call: TRBJ2-7
v_call: TRBV9
clone_size: .

cdr3_nt: TGTGCCAGAAGCTTGGCCAGGGCGGGAGGGCCGTCCTACAATGAGCAGTTCTTC
cdr3_aa: CARSLARAGGPSYNEQFF
d_call: TRBD2
j_call: TRBJ2-1
v_call: TRBV5-3
clone_size: .

cdr3_nt: TGCGCCAGCAGCCAAGATCATCGGACGACGGGGGGTGGCTACACCTTC
cdr3_aa: CASSQDHRTTGGGYTF
d_call: .
j_call: TRBJ1-2
v_call: TRBV4-3
clone_size: .

cdr3_nt: TGTGCCAGCAGTTTTGTGACTCCGAACACCGGGGAGCTGTTTTTT
cdr3_aa: CASSFVTPNTGELFF
d_call: .
j_call: TRBJ2-2
v_call: TRBV6-5
clone_size: .

cdr3_nt: TGCAGCGTTGACCCCCCGGGAAATCCCTCCTACGAGCAGTACTTC
cdr3_aa: CSVDPPGNPSYEQYF
d_call: .
j_call: TRBJ2-7
v_call: TRBV29-1
clone_size: .

cdr3_nt: TGTGCCAGCAGTTACTCGAGGCAGGGGGCTTTCTATGGCTACACCTTC
cdr3_aa: CASSYSRQGAFYGYTF
d_call: TRBD1
j_call: TRBJ1-2
v_call: TRBV6-5
clone_size: .

cdr3_nt: TGTGCCAGGCGCTGCACAGATACGCAGTATTTT
cdr3_aa: CARRCTDTQYF
d_call: .
j_call: TRBJ2-3
v_call: TRBV27
clone_size: .

cdr3_nt: TGTGCCACCAGTGCCTGGGGGGCCTACGAGCAGTACTTC
cdr3_aa: CATSAWGAYEQYF
d_call: .
j_call: TRBJ2-7
v_call: TRBV24-1
clone_size: few

cdr3_nt: TGCGCCAGCAGTCCCCGGGCCATCGCCAGGGGAAACTATGGCTACACCTTC
cdr3_aa: CASSPRAIARGNYGYTF
d_call: .
j_call: TRBJ1-2
v_call: TRBV23-1
clone_size: .

cdr3_nt: TGTGCCAGCAGTCGACGGGAAAACATTCAGTACTTC
cdr3_aa: CASSRRENIQYF
d_call: .
j_call: TRBJ2-4
v_call: TRBV12-3/TRBV12-4
clone_size: few

cdr3_nt: TGTGCCAGCAGCCAATGGATTCTAGGCCGATCCTACAATGAGCAGTTCTTC
cdr3_aa: CASSQWILGRSYNEQFF
d_call: .
j_call: TRBJ2-1
v_call: TRBV14
clone_size: .

cdr3_nt: TGTGCCAGCAGCGAAGGCACTAGCGGTAGTGAGACCCAGTACTTC
cdr3_aa: CASSEGTSGSETQYF
d_call: TRBD2
j_call: TRBJ2-5
v_call: TRBV7-3
clone_size: .

cdr3_nt: TGTGCCAGCAGCCCGCGGGGCGGGCGACCCACAGATACGCAGTATTTT
cdr3_aa: CASSPRGGRPTDTQYF
d_call: .
j_call: TRBJ2-3
v_call: TRBV5-4
clone_size: .

cdr3_nt: TGTGCCAGCAGTTTAAGGGAGGGTGAAGCTTTCTTT
cdr3_aa: CASSLREGEAFF
d_call: .
j_call: TRBJ1-1
v_call: TRBV27
clone_size: .

cdr3_nt: TGTGCCAGCAGTCCACCGACAGGGGGTGGGAACATTCAGTACTTC
cdr3_aa: CASSPPTGGGNIQYF
d_call: TRBD1
j_call: TRBJ2-4
v_call: TRBV28
clone_size: .

cdr3_nt: TGTGCCAGCAGCCATAGTAAGAACAATCAGCCCCAGCATTTT
cdr3_aa: CASSHSKNNQPQHF
d_call: .
j_call: TRBJ1-5
v_call: TRBV5-6
clone_size: .

cdr3_nt: TGTGCCAGTAGACCGGACAGGGGTGTTTCACCCCTCCACTTT
cdr3_aa: CASRPDRGVSPLHF
d_call: TRBD1
j_call: TRBJ1-6
v_call: TRBV19
clone_size: .

cdr3_nt: TGTGCCAGCAGTTTAGAGGACTTCTCCTACGAGCAGTACTTC
cdr3_aa: CASSLEDFSYEQYF
d_call: .
j_call: TRBJ2-7
v_call: TRBV27
clone_size: .

cdr3_nt: TGTGCCAGCAGCTTAGGAGGGACAACCAATTCACCCCTCCACTTT
cdr3_aa: CASSLGGTTNSPLHF
d_call: .
j_call: TRBJ1-6
v_call: TRBV13
clone_size: .

cdr3_nt: TGTGCCAGCAGCTCGACAGGGGTAACTGAAGCTTTCTTT
cdr3_aa: CASSSTGVTEAFF
d_call: TRBD1
j_call: TRBJ1-1
v_call: TRBV11-2
clone_size: .

cdr3_nt: TGTGCCAGCAGATTGGGACAGCCAAACACCGGGGAGCTGTTTTTT
cdr3_aa: CASRLGQPNTGELFF
d_call: TRBD1
j_call: TRBJ2-2
v_call: TRBV7-3
clone_size: .

cdr3_nt: TGCGCCAGCAGCCAAGATAAGGGGGCGCAGGGGCGTGGTGGATCCTACGAGCAGTACTTC
cdr3_aa: CASSQDKGAQGRGGSYEQYF
d_call: TRBD1
j_call: TRBJ2-7
v_call: TRBV4-1
clone_size: .

cdr3_nt: TGTGCCAGCAGTTACTTAGAATTTAACACCGGGGAGCTGTTTTTT
cdr3_aa: CASSYLEFNTGELFF
d_call: .
j_call: TRBJ2-2
v_call: TRBV6-2/TRBV6-3
clone_size: .

cdr3_nt: TGTGCCAGCAGTCCCCCCCACAGGGGATCCAACTATGGCTACACCTTC
cdr3_aa: CASSPPHRGSNYGYTF
d_call: TRBD1
j_call: TRBJ1-2
v_call: TRBV28
clone_size: .

cdr3_nt: TGTGCCACCAGTGATAGGGACAGGGGGCAAGTTGGCTACACCTTC
cdr3_aa: CATSDRDRGQVGYTF
d_call: TRBD1
j_call: TRBJ1-2
v_call: TRBV24-1
clone_size: .